Presented here are 2 T cell receptor beta chains from one specimen sequenced in a study of monozygotic twins with cystic fibrosis. The table came from immunoSEQ multiplex PCR; TCRdb's copy has only in-frame clones and leaves some out. Of approximately 17,000 clones detected, 95% to 97% appear once; the ten largest clones hold roughly 0.62%. The sample taken for sequencing was blood. All receptors come from a girl aged 2 to 9 with cystic fibrosis.

The chain recombines TRBV2 with TRBJ2-7; D possibly corresponds to TRBD1 (5 bases). Trimming stripped 8 bases from V and 4 bases from J, with 15 bases between. The CDR3 totals 13 residues. Germline CDR1 is SNHLY and CDR2 is FYNNEI. The CDR3 bases are TGTGCCAGCGGCAATCTCAGGGAATACGAGCAGTACTTC. As protein: CASGNLREYEQYF. The entire variable domain, with the rest obtained from reference TRBV2 and TRBJ2-7, is as follows: EPEVTQTPSHQVTQMGQEVILRCVPISNHLYFYWYRQILGQKVEFLVSFYNNEISEKSEIFDDQFSVERPDGSNFTLKIRSTKLEDSAMYFCASGNLREYEQYFGPGTRLTVT.

CDR3 in DNA: TGTGCCAGCTCAAACCAGGAAGCTGCCAATGAGCAGTTCTTC. It yields the protein CASSNQEAANEQFF. V and J are TRBV18 and TRBJ2-1; D gene unclear. CDR1 is KGHSH and CDR2 is LQKENI in the germline V gene. This CDR3 spans 14 amino acids. The V gene lost 5 bases and the J gene lost 6 bases, with 14 bases spanning the gap.